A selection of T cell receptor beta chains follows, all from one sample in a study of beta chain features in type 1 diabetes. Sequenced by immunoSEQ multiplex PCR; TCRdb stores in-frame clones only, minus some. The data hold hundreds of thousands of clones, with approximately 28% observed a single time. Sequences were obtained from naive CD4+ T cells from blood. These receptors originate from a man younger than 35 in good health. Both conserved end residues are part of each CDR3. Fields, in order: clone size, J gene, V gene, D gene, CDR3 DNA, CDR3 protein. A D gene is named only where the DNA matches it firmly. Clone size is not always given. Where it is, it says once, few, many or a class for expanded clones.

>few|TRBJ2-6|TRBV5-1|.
TGCGCCAGTCGCCCCGGGGCGCAAACTTCAGGGGCCAACGTCCTGACTTTC
CASRPGAQTSGANVLTF
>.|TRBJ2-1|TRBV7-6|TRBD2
TGTGCCAGCAGCGGACTAGCGGGAAGCTACAATGAGCAGTTCTTC
CASSGLAGSYNEQFF
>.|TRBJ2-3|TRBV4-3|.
TGCGCCAGCAGCCAAGATAAGTGGGGTAGAAGCACAGATACGCAGTATTTT
CASSQDKWGRSTDTQYF
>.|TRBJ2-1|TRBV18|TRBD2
TGTGCCAGCTCACCGGGACTAGGGAGCTCCTACAATGAGCAGTTCTTC
CASSPGLGSSYNEQFF
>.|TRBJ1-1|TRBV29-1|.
TGCAGCGTTGCGCGGGGCGGATCTACCCTGAACACTGAAGCTTTCTTT
CSVARGGSTLNTEAFF
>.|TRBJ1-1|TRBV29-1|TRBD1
TGCAGCGCTGGAGAGGGACAGGGTCTTGAAGCTTTCTTT
CSAGEGQGLEAFF
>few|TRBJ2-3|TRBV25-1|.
TGTGCCAGCAATTATGGGGGTAGCACAGATACGCAGTATTTT
CASNYGGSTDTQYF
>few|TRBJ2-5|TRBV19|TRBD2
TGTGCCAGTAGTACCCCGGGACTAGCGGCCCAAGAGACCCAGTACTTC
CASSTPGLAAQETQYF
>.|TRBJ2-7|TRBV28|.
TGTGCCAGCACCGGAGGGGGCAGCTACTACGAGCAGTACTTC
CASTGGGSYYEQYF
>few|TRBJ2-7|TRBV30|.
TGTGCCTGGAGTGTAGGGGCAGGTCCGAAGTACTTC
CAWSVGAGPKYF
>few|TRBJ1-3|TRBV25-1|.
TGTGCCAGCAGTGACCAACAGGGTTCAAACTCTGGAAACACCATATATTTT
CASSDQQGSNSGNTIYF
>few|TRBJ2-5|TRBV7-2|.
TGTGCCAGCAGCCCGACAGGCTCAGGGGGGGAGACCCAGTACTTC
CASSPTGSGGETQYF
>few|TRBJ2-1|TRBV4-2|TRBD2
TGTGCCAGCAGCCAAGATGCGGGAGTTCAATACAATGAGCAGTTCTTC
CASSQDAGVQYNEQFF
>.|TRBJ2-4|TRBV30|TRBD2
TGTGCCTGGAGCCTCCGGGGGGGTTTAGCCAAAAACATTCAGTACTTC
CAWSLRGGLAKNIQYF
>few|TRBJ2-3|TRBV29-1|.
TGCAGCGTTGAAGAGAATACAGATACGCAGTATTTT
CSVEENTDTQYF
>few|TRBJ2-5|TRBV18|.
TGTGCCAGCTCATCGGACAGAGAGACCCAGTACTTC
CASSSDRETQYF
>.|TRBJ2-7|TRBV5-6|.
TGTGCCAGCAGCCGCGACATTTACGAGCAGTACTTC
CASSRDIYEQYF
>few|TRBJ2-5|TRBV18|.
TGTGCCAGCTCAACCCAAGAGACCCAGTACTTC
CASSTQETQYF
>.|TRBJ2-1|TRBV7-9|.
TGTGCCAGCAGCTTAGGGGGGCAGTCCTACAATGAGCAGTTCTTC
CASSLGGQSYNEQFF
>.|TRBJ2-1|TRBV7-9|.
TGTGCCAGCAGCTTAGCGGTGGAGGGAGACAATGAGCAGTTCTTC
CASSLAVEGDNEQFF
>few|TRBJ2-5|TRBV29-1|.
TGCAGCGTTGGTACAGTTGTTCAAGAGACCCAGTACTTC
CSVGTVVQETQYF
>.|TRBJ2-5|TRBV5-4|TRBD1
TGTGCCAGCAGCATAGACAGGGGGCAGACGAAGACCCAGTACTTC
CASSIDRGQTKTQYF